This T cell receptor beta chain was sequenced during a study of post-analysis software for immune sequencing data. About the study: Courses of disease covered relapsing-remitting, secondary progressive and progressive-relapsing multiple sclerosis. Notes on the study in general: Included in a set of roughly 5 TRBV segments more frequent in patients than controls were TRBV5-6, TRBV5-1 and TRBV20-1. F measure clustering grouped samples strongly by preparation batch. Patients with multiple sclerosis recorded significantly lower normalized Chao1 diversity than controls, the study found.

This CDR3 is 14 amino acids long. Germline CDR1 is SGHRS and CDR2 is YFSETQ. The V and J ends lost 3 bases and 5 bases respectively, with 14 bases between them. As regards this clonotype: Its antigen is currently unknown.

Unique molecular identifiers had been added to the TCR beta cDNA libraries. There were roughly 0.95 to 11 million T cells, and roughly 0.5 million cDNA molecules came from them. TCRdb reprocessed the PCR reads via MiXCR and lists one record per CDR3 protein. The sample has 450,000 or so distinct CDR3 sequences, over 35% seen once; the top ten hold about 12%. The genes are TRBV5-1 and TRBJ2-5; TRBD2 is a possible D gene (7 bases). Source material: blood. This clonotype was sampled from a girl under 18 with multiple sclerosis. This CDR3 is CASSSIQGGETQYF. The CDR3 DNA sequence: TGCGCCAGCAGCTCAATACAGGGAGGGGAGACCCAGTACTTC. Full variable domain (outside the CDR3, taken from reference TRBV5-1 and TRBJ2-5): KAGVTQTPRYLIKTRGQQVTLSCSPISGHRSVSWYQQTPGQGLQFLFEYFSETQRNKGNFPGRFSGRQFSNSRSEMNVSTLELGDSALYLCASSSIQGGETQYFGPGTRLLVL.